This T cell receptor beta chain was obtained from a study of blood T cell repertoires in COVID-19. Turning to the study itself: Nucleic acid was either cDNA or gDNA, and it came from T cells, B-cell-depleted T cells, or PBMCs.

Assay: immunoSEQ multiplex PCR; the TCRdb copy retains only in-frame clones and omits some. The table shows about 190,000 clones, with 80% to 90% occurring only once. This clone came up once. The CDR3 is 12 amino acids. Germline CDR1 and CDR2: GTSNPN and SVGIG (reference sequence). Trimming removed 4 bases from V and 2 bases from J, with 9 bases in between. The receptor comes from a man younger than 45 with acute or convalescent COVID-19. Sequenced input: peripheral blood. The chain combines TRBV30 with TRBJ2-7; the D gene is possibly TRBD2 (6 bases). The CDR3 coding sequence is TGTGCCTGGAAGGGCGGGACCTACGAGCAGTACTTC. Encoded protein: CAWKGGTYEQYF.